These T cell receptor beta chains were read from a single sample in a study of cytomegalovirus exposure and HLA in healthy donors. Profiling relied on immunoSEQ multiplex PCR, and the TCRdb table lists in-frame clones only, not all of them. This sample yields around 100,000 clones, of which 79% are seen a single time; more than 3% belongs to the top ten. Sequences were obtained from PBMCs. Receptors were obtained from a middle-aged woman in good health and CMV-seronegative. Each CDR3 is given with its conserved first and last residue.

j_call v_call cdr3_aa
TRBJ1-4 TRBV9 CASSYSRGSANEKLFF
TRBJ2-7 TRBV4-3 CASSQDRHGYEQYF
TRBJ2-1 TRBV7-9 CASSQEGQGYNEQFF
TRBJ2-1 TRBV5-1 CASRGTGSYNEQFF
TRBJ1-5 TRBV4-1 CASSQDGARGQRQPQHF
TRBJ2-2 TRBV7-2 CASSLTGLAGELFF
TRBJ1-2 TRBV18 CASSFDRDRGSYTF
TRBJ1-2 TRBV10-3 CAISDITGVGYGYTF
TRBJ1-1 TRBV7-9 CSSSFAGGTYTEAFF
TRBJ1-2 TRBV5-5 CASSPDLSGAYGYTF
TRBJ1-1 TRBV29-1 CSVLREENTEAFF
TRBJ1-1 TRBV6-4 CASSENPDTEAFF
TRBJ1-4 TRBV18 CASSPLPGGTTNEKLFF
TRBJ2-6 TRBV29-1 CSVEDLQNGAGGSGANVLTF
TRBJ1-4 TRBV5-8 CASGDLDKNEKLFF
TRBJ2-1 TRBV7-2 CASSLSLAGVYNEQFF
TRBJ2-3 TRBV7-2 CASSFGTGGGGTQYF
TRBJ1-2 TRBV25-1 CASSEGGAGYTF
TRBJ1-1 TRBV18 CASSPRRGADREAFF
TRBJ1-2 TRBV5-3 CARSLEDSDYGYTF
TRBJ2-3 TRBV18 CASSRQGLGPDTQYF
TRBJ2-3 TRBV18 CASSPSGTDTQYF
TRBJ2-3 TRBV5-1 CASTPEGTDTQYF
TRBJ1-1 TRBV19 CARRKGTGAPNTEAFF
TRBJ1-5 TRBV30 CAWSRKTGTQPQHF
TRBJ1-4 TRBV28 CASSGHRSNEKLFF
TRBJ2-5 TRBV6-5 CASSRRTPQETQYF
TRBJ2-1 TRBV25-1 CASSDTGTRYNEQFF
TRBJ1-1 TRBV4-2 CASSQVGLTGDTEAFF
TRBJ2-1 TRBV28 CAVERRQNEQFF